Following are 18 T cell receptor beta chains from one sample sequenced in a study of T cell repertoires in cytomegalovirus infection. One entry per CDR3 protein results from TCRdb running MiXCR on the reads. The table includes around 210,000 distinct CDR3 sequences, about 5.9% detected once. What was sequenced was PBMCs. These receptor sequences come from a human donor in good health (CMV status not recorded). Some clones in this sample may be carry-over from other donors' samples.

The sample holds a few counts of this clonotype. This chain uses TRBV19 with TRBJ2-1; D unresolved. The germline gives CDR1 LNHDA, CDR2 SQIVND (reference sequence). The CDR3 covers 14 residues. V lost 4 bases and J 2 bases, leaving 9 bases between the germline ends. CDR3 bases: TGTGCCAGTAGTACCCCTGGGGCCTACAATGAGCAGTTCTTC. It encodes CASSTPGAYNEQFF.

In its sample, this clonotype was seen many times. The V and J genes are TRBV6-1 and TRBJ2-5; perhaps TRBD1 as D (6 bases). Germline V lookup: CDR1 MNHNS, CDR2 SASEGT. Trimming shortened V by 6 bases and J by 2 bases, and 19 bases separated the two germline ends. The CDR3 totals 16 residues. CDR3 in DNA: TGTGCCAGCAGAAGTCCTGGGGGCGATCTACAAGAGACCCAGTACTTC. It translates to CASRSPGGDLQETQYF.

This clonotype has more than one count but fewer than ten. The gene calls are TRBV4-1 and TRBJ1-2; 10 nucleotides line up with TRBD1. This CDR3 comprises 14 residues. Per germline, CDR1 MGHRA and CDR2 YSYEKL. V was pared by 8 bases and J by 8 bases, with 11 bases of the junction left unmatched. The CDR3 DNA is TGCGCCAGCGGCTACGACAGGGGGCGCGTCGGCTACACCTTC. As protein: CASGYDRGRVGYTF.

This clonotype was recorded at least ten times. The chain carries TRBV7-8 and TRBJ1-2; D perhaps matches TRBD1 (5 bases). This CDR3 contains 14 residues. Germline V gives CDR1 SGHVS, CDR2 FQNEAQ. Trimming left V 7 bases short and J 14 bases short, with 26 bases between. CDR3 nucleotides: TGTGCCAGCACCCCAGGGAAAGGGGTCTATGGTGGGACCTTC. Amino acids: CASTPGKGVYGGTF.

This clonotype was counted many times. The chain is built from TRBV12-3 or TRBV12-4 and TRBJ2-2; 7 bases map to TRBD2. This CDR3 has 16 residues. The ends lost 2 bases at V and 0 bases at J; junction bases unmatched: 3. The CDR3 spells CASSLLRGANTGELFF. The CDR3 nucleotides read TGTGCCAGCAGTTTACTCCGGGGGGCGAACACCGGGGAGCTGTTTTTT.

In this sample, this clonotype turned up many times. The V gene is TRBV7-2, the J gene TRBJ1-1; D is perhaps TRBD1 (6 bases). V was cut by 7 bases and J by 2 bases, with 17 bases left in between. CDR1 and CDR2 from the germline V gene are SGHTA and FQGNSA. The CDR3 has 15 amino acids. The CDR3 is CASNLNRAVNTEAFF. In nucleotides, the CDR3 is TGTGCCAGCAACCTTAACAGGGCCGTTAACACTGAAGCTTTCTTT.

This clonotype was detected a few times. This chain connects TRBV5-1 to TRBJ1-1; 7 bases agree with TRBD1. Germline V lookup: CDR1 SGHRS, CDR2 YFSETQ. Unmatched junction bases numbered 7, after V lost 4 bases and J lost 1 base. The CDR3 extends over 15 amino acids. CDR3: CASSTRTGPNTEAFF. CDR3 DNA sequence: TGCGCCAGCAGCACCAGGACAGGACCGAACACTGAAGCTTTCTTT.

There are many counts of this clonotype. The chain recombines TRBV7-9 with TRBJ1-2, with TRBD1 identical over 8 bases. The CDR3 is made up of 14 amino acids. CDR1 is SEHNR, CDR2 FQNEAQ, per germline (reference sequence). Losses at the gene ends were 0 bases for V and 6 bases for J; bases not matched to a gene: 3. CDR3 residues: CASSLAAGQDGYTF. The CDR3 DNA reads TGTGCCAGCAGCTTAGCGGCGGGACAGGATGGCTACACCTTC.

This clonotype was counted ten times or more. This chain uses TRBV2 with TRBJ1-1, with D possibly matching TRBD1 (5 bases). V lost 9 bases and J 3 bases, leaving 11 bases between the germline ends. Germline CDR1 SNHLY, CDR2 FYNNEI. CDR3 length: 12 amino acids. The CDR3 nucleotides are TGTGCCAGAAAGGGACGGGACACTGAAGCTTTCTTT. Residues: CARKGRDTEAFF.

Many counts were recorded for this clonotype. The chain recombines TRBV20-1 with TRBJ1-3; D possibly corresponds to TRBD1 (6 bases). Trimming removed 3 bases from V and 0 bases from J, with 15 bases in between. Germline V gene data show CDR1 as DFQATT and CDR2 as SNEGSKA (reference sequence). This CDR3 is built from 16 residues. Here the CDR3 reads CSARGQGSSSGNTIYF. In DNA form, the CDR3 reads TGCAGTGCTAGGGGTCAGGGGAGCAGCTCTGGAAACACCATATATTTT.

This clonotype was seen ten or more times. The chain uses TRBV12-3 or TRBV12-4 and TRBJ2-7, with D tentatively TRBD1 (6 bases). The CDR3 spans 14 residues. V lost 6 bases, J lost 5 bases, and 17 bases lay in between. CDR3 DNA sequence: TGTGCCAGCAGGGACAGCTCAAAAAGAAACGAGCAGTACTTC. This translates into CASRDSSKRNEQYF.

This clonotype was picked up a small number of times. The chain is built from TRBV2 and TRBJ1-1; a weak D match, TRBD1 (5 bases). The CDR3 covers 14 residues. V was clipped by 1 base and J by 4 bases, with 10 bases between them. CDR1 and CDR2 (germline): SNHLY, FYNNEI. The CDR3 coding sequence is TGTGCCAGCAGTGAAGGAAGGGGTGGCACTGAAGCTTTCTTT. Amino acids: CASSEGRGGTEAFF.

The chain is built from TRBV5-4 and TRBJ1-1, with a tentative D call TRBD1 (6 bases). This CDR3 is 17 amino acids long. V lost 2 bases and J lost 4, with 21 bases in between. Germline V CDR1 and CDR2: SGHNT, YYREEE (reference sequence). In DNA form, the CDR3 reads TGTGCCAGCAGCTTTCCGAAGGGGGAGGGCAGTACCACTGAAGCTTTCTTT. It encodes CASSFPKGEGSTTEAFF.

This clonotype has only a few counts. The chain recombines TRBV28 with TRBJ2-1; a possible D gene is TRBD1 (5 bases). V lost 7 bases and J lost 2, with 15 bases in between. The CDR3 loop spans 15 amino acids. Per germline, CDR1 MDHEN and CDR2 SYDVKM. The CDR3 DNA follows: TGTGCCAGCACCCTCAGTGGGGCGGCCTACAATGAGCAGTTCTTC. As protein: CASTLSGAAYNEQFF.

The chain is built from TRBV19 and TRBJ1-2, with 7 bases identical to TRBD1. With 6 bases clipped from V and 4 bases from J, the junction kept 8 bases outside the gene matches. CDR3 size: 14 residues. Germline CDR1 and CDR2: LNHDA and SQIVND (reference sequence). CDR3 residues: CASSILGQIYGYTF. In DNA, the CDR3 is TGTGCCAGTAGCATCTTGGGACAGATCTATGGCTACACCTTC.

This clonotype has ten or more counts. The rearrangement uses TRBV9 and TRBJ2-5; D possibly corresponds to TRBD1 (7 bases). Germline CDR1 reads SGDLS; CDR2 reads YYNGEE. CDR3 length: 13 amino acids. Between the trimmed V and J ends, which lost 4 bases and 5 bases, there was a span of 12 bases. DNA of the CDR3: TGTGCCAGCAGCCAGGGGGGAACGGAGACCCAGTACTTC. Translated, it gives CASSQGGTETQYF. The variable domain in full, completed from reference TRBV9 and TRBJ2-5, reads DSGVTQTPKHLITATGQRVTLRCSPRSGDLSVYWYQQSLDQGLQFLIQYYNGEERAKGNILERFSAQQFPDLHSELNLSSLELGDSALYFCASSQGGTETQYFGPGTRLLVL.

This clonotype was counted many times. V and J are TRBV10-1 and TRBJ2-5; D might be TRBD2 (5 bases). The CDR3 spans 14 residues. V was shortened by 4 bases and J by 2 bases, with 11 bases between the two germline ends. From germline, CDR1 is WNHNN and CDR2 SYGVQD (reference sequence). CDR3 protein: CASSAGGEQETQYF. Written as DNA, the CDR3 is TGCGCCAGCAGTGCTGGAGGTGAACAAGAGACCCAGTACTTC.

The sample holds a few counts of this clonotype. The rearrangement uses TRBV5-1 and TRBJ1-2; D gene unclear. Germline-derived CDR1 and CDR2 are SGHRS and YFSETQ. V lost 0 bases and J lost 3, with 6 bases in between. The length of the CDR3 is 13 residues. CDR3 nucleotides: TGCGCCAGCAGCTTGGAATTGGACTATGGCTACACCTTC. This gives the protein CASSLELDYGYTF.